The following is a T cell receptor beta chain sequence with its context. Clones were sequenced by immunoSEQ multiplex PCR, and TCRdb holds only the in-frame ones, with some missing. The sample holds around 310,000 clones, about 89% seen once. From germline, CDR1 is LNHDA and CDR2 SQIVND (reference sequence). V trimming: 5 bases; J trimming: 4 bases; junction bases outside the gene matches: 8. The CDR3 is made up of 15 amino acids. The sample is drawn from a study of blood T cell repertoires in COVID-19. For the study at large: The United States, Italy and Spain were the sources of the acute and convalescent COVID-19 samples.

The sequence derives from a woman in her forties who had recovered from COVID-19. Sequencing used PBMCs or T cells enriched from blood (not recorded which). The chain links TRBV19 to TRBJ2-1, with TRBD2 matching over 7 bases. CDR3 DNA: TGTGCCAGTAGTTGGGAGGGAGCTTTGTACAATGAGCAGTTCTTC. Protein sequence: CASSWEGALYNEQFF.